This T cell receptor (beta chain) was sequenced for a study of cytomegalovirus exposure and HLA in healthy donors. CDR1 and CDR2 from the germline V gene are SNHLY and FYNNEI. This CDR3 contains 14 residues. V was clipped by 4 bases and J by 2 bases; unmatched bases: 2. To note about this clone: Antigen specificity is unknown.

Vbeta (60) and Jbeta (13) primers were used in the PCR. In the original processing: In a later analysis, of roughly 83 million unique beta chains, roughly 11 million appeared in at least two donors. Sequencing was performed with immunoSEQ multiplex PCR; in TCRdb, only in-frame clones are kept and a portion is missing. D and trimming come from the DNA, and the V and J calls and clone size come from that table. This sample yields fewer than 250,000 clones, of which around 85% are seen a single time; over 1% belongs to the top ten. Study findings and constraints: Reports indicated that the classifier achieved high specificity and sensitivity in diagnosing cytomegalovirus status.

The chain has TRBV2 and TRBJ1-3, with 7 bases identical to TRBD1. The sample comprised PBMCs. The clonotype was recovered from a human donor in good health. CDR3 protein: CASSVGTAGNTIYF. Written as DNA, the CDR3 is TGTGCCAGCAGTGTTGGGACAGCTGGAAACACCATATATTTT.